Each of the 30 T cell receptor beta chains below was sequenced from the same sample in a study of blood T cell repertoires in COVID-19. The data were produced by immunoSEQ multiplex PCR, yet TCRdb's version contains in-frame clones alone and is incomplete. The table includes some 210,000 clones, roughly 86% detected once. The sample comprised peripheral blood. The receptors stem from a woman aged 45-59 years with active or convalescent COVID-19.

The rearrangement joins TRBV3-1 (or the pseudogene TRBV3-2) to TRBJ2-5; the match to TRBD2 covers 8 bases. Germline V gene data show CDR1 as LGHDT and CDR2 as YNNKEL (reference sequence). The CDR3 is 17 residues long. Trimming removed 2 bases from V and 0 bases from J; junction bases left unmatched: 8. CDR3 in DNA: TGTGCCAGCAGCCAATCGGGGAGCGGGGGAAACCAAGAGACCCAGTACTTC. This translates into CASSQSGSGGNQETQYF.

This rearrangement joins TRBV5-4 to TRBJ1-4; no reliable D call. V dropped 4 bases and J dropped 5 bases, with 12 bases sitting between them. CDR1 SGHNT and CDR2 YYREEE come from the germline V gene (reference sequence). The CDR3 totals 14 residues. Here the CDR3 DNA reads TGTGCCAGCAGCCTCTTAGACGGGAATGAAAAACTGTTTTTT. It translates to CASSLLDGNEKLFF. Variable domain in full (rest from reference TRBV5-4 and TRBJ1-4): ETGVTQSPTHLIKTRGQQVTLRCSSQSGHNTVSWYQQALGQGPQFIFQYYREEENGRGNFPPRFSGLQFPNYSSELNVNALELDDSALYLCASSLLDGNEKLFFGSGTQLSVL.

This rearrangement joins TRBV19 to TRBJ1-1; tentative D call: TRBD1 (5 bases). Trimming cost V 5 bases and J 10 bases, with 20 bases left between them. The CDR3 is made up of 14 amino acids. The V gene's germline CDR1 is LNHDA and CDR2 SQIVND (reference sequence). The CDR3 DNA reads TGTGCCAGTAGTCTCCCCGGGACTTTAGATGGAGCTTTCTTT. This sequence encodes CASSLPGTLDGAFF.

The chain carries TRBV10-2 and TRBJ2-7; 7 nucleotides line up with TRBD1. After removal of 2 bases from V and 7 bases from J, the junction contained 17 bases not matched to a gene. CDR1 is WSHSY and CDR2 is SAAADI in the germline V gene. The CDR3 runs to 17 residues. The DNA for the CDR3 is TGCGCCAGCAGTGAGGATCCCGGGACAGACTTCTTTCAGGAGCAGTACGTC. This translates into CASSEDPGTDFFQEQYV.

This chain connects TRBV5-5 to TRBJ2-7; TRBD2 aligns across 13 bases. This CDR3 spans 17 amino acids. Trimming at V came to 4 bases and at J to 6 bases, leaving 13 bases not matched to a gene. Germline CDR1 SGHKS, CDR2 YYEKEE (reference sequence). DNA of the CDR3: TGTGCCAGCAGCACTAGCGGGAGGGCCGCTAGCCTCGCCGAGCAGTACTTC. Its protein is CASSTSGRAASLAEQYF.

This chain joins TRBV2 and TRBJ1-5; 9 bases align to TRBD1. Germline loops: CDR1 SNHLY, CDR2 FYNNEI. The CDR3 sequence is 14 residues long. V was clipped by 8 bases and J by 2 bases; unmatched bases: 4. The CDR3, as DNA: TGTGCCAGCGGGGGACAGGGTGGCAATCAGCCCCAGCATTTT. It specifies CASGGQGGNQPQHF.

V usage is TRBV19 and J usage is TRBJ2-1; 9 nucleotides line up with TRBD2. Germline V gene sequence: CDR1 LNHDA, CDR2 SQIVND (reference sequence). With 2 bases clipped from V and 4 bases from J, the junction kept 3 bases outside the gene matches. The CDR3 has 15 amino acids. As DNA, the CDR3 is TGTGCCAGTAGTATACAAGCGGGGGGTTACAATGAGCAGTTCTTC. It is translated as CASSIQAGGYNEQFF.

CDR3 nucleotide sequence: TGTGCCAGCAGGGATGGGACAGTAAATCAGCCCCAGCATTTT. Its translation is CASRDGTVNQPQHF. The chain has TRBV2 and TRBJ1-5; 7 bases are shared with TRBD1. Losses at the gene ends were 6 bases for V and 4 bases for J; bases not matched to a gene: 6. This CDR3 has 14 residues. Per germline, CDR1 SNHLY and CDR2 FYNNEI. The whole variable domain, remainder taken from reference TRBV2 and TRBJ1-5, is EPEVTQTPSHQVTQMGQEVILRCVPISNHLYFYWYRQILGQKVEFLVSFYNNEISEKSEIFDDQFSVERPDGSNFTLKIRSTKLEDSAMYFCASRDGTVNQPQHFGDGTRLSIL.

V usage is TRBV18 and J usage is TRBJ1-4; possibly TRBD1 for D (5 bases). V shed 0 bases and J shed 4 bases, with 6 bases lying between them. The CDR3 totals 14 residues. The germline CDR1 and CDR2 sequences are KGHSH and LQKENI. The CDR3 nucleotides are TGTGCCAGCTCACCACCGGGACTTAATGAAAAACTGTTTTTT. This translates into CASSPPGLNEKLFF.

The chain carries TRBV5-1 and TRBJ2-7; 9 positions match TRBD1. This CDR3 comprises 14 residues. Germline V gene data show CDR1 as SGHRS and CDR2 as YFSETQ. Trimming cost V 5 bases and J 0 bases; bases outside gene matches: 3. CDR3 in amino acids: CASRTGQGSYEQYF. DNA for the CDR3: TGCGCCAGCAGAACGGGACAGGGCTCCTACGAGCAGTACTTC.

CDR3 bases: TGCAGCGGGCTTCACGGGAGCACTGAAGCTTTCTTT. Translating it yields CSGLHGSTEAFF. The chain links TRBV29-1 to TRBJ1-1; no clear D. Trimming removed 7 bases from V and 4 bases from J, with 13 bases in between. The CDR3 loop spans 12 amino acids. Germline V gene sequence: CDR1 SQVTM, CDR2 ANQGSEA.

V is TRBV6-6 and J is TRBJ1-2, with 9 bases lining up with TRBD1. Germline CDR1 is MNHNY and CDR2 is SVGAGI (reference sequence). The V segment lost 3 bases and the J segment 4 bases; nucleotides outside the gene matches: 6. There are 15 residues in the CDR3. The CDR3 loop reads CASSYPGTGIYGYTF. Written as DNA, the CDR3 is TGTGCCAGCAGTTATCCTGGGACAGGGATCTATGGCTACACCTTC.

The chain has TRBV7-2 and TRBJ2-3, with TRBD2 matching 11 bases. Trimming took 2 bases from V and 3 from J; bases not matched to a gene: 10. This CDR3 region has 18 residues. Germline-derived CDR1 and CDR2 are SGHTA and FQGNSA. CDR3 in DNA: TGTGCCAGCAGCTTAAAGGTCACTAGCGGGAGACGGACAGATACGCAGTATTTT. Its protein product is CASSLKVTSGRRTDTQYF.

The chain is built from TRBV9 and TRBJ2-3, with D perhaps TRBD2 (6 bases). The CDR3 is 16 amino acids. Germline V CDR1 and CDR2: SGDLS, YYNGEE. The ends were cut back, 3 bases at V and 2 bases at J, with 16 bases in the middle. The CDR3 DNA is TGTGCCAGCAGCGCCGAGGTTGGGGGGTCCACAGATACGCAGTATTTT. Its translation: CASSAEVGGSTDTQYF. The whole variable domain, filled in from reference TRBV9 and TRBJ2-3, reads DSGVTQTPKHLITATGQRVTLRCSPRSGDLSVYWYQQSLDQGLQFLIQYYNGEERAKGNILERFSAQQFPDLHSELNLSSLELGDSALYFCASSAEVGGSTDTQYFGPGTRLTVL.

The chain uses TRBV11-3 and TRBJ2-3; 9 nucleotides align to TRBD2. CDR1 and CDR2 (germline): SGHNT, YENEEA. The CDR3 is made up of 16 amino acids. Trimming at V came to 1 base and at J to 4 bases, leaving 6 bases not matched to a gene. CDR3 amino acids: CASSLGRGRDPDTQYF. The CDR3 DNA sequence: TGTGCCAGCAGCTTAGGGCGCGGGAGGGACCCAGATACGCAGTATTTT.

The V and J genes are TRBV28 and TRBJ2-7; D is ambiguous. Germline V gene lookup returns CDR1 MDHEN and CDR2 SYDVKM. This CDR3 contains 11 residues. V lost 7 bases to trimming and J lost 4 bases, with 8 bases between them. For the CDR3, the DNA is TGTGCCAGCATTACGAGTTACGAGCAGTACGTC. As protein: CASITSYEQYV.

CDR3 amino acids: CASSPMMRGTDTQYF. The CDR3 DNA sequence: TGTGCCAGCAGCCCTATGATGAGGGGCACAGATACGCAGTATTTT. This rearrangement joins TRBV5-6 to TRBJ2-3; D might be TRBD2 (5 bases). Trimming stripped 4 bases from V and 1 base from J, with 13 bases between. CDR1 is SGHDT and CDR2 is YYEEEE in the germline V gene. The CDR3 runs to 15 residues.

The J gene is TRBJ2-2, the V gene TRBV7-7; 9 nucleotides agree with TRBD2. Germline CDR1 SSHAT, CDR2 FNYEAQ (reference sequence). This CDR3 comprises 16 residues. The ends lost 3 bases at V and 5 bases at J; junction bases unmatched: 7. The CDR3 region is CASSFEQRGATGELFF. The CDR3, as DNA: TGTGCCAGCAGCTTTGAGCAGCGGGGGGCTACCGGGGAGCTGTTTTTT.

V and J are TRBV5-4 and TRBJ2-1; no clear D. From germline, CDR1 is SGHNT and CDR2 YYREEE (reference sequence). This CDR3 region has 13 residues. The germline V and J ends were trimmed by 3 bases and 6 bases, with 10 bases remaining between them. The CDR3 region is CASSYAPSNEQFF. In DNA, the CDR3 is TGTGCCAGCAGCTATGCCCCTAGCAATGAGCAGTTCTTC.

The chain has TRBV7-2 and TRBJ1-2; D is uncertain. This CDR3 region has 13 residues. Trimming cost V 1 base and J 4 bases, with 7 bases left between them. Germline-derived CDR1 and CDR2 are SGHTA and FQGNSA. CDR3: CASSLETFYGYTF. CDR3 nucleotide sequence: TGTGCCAGCAGCTTAGAAACATTCTATGGCTACACCTTC.

The rearrangement uses TRBV30 and TRBJ2-2, with a weak D call TRBD2 (6 bases). The CDR3 has 13 residues. Trimming left V 5 bases short and J 3 bases short, with 10 bases between. CDR1 and CDR2 (germline): GTSNPN, SVGIG (reference sequence). The CDR3 region is CAWSGLYTGELFF. In nucleotides, the CDR3 is TGTGCCTGGTCGGGACTCTACACCGGGGAGCTGTTTTTT.

The J gene is TRBJ1-1, the V gene TRBV5-1, with D tentatively TRBD1 (5 bases). Germline CDR1 reads SGHRS; CDR2 reads YFSETQ. This CDR3 is built from 16 residues. Trimming took 4 bases from V and 4 from J, leaving 20 bases between them. DNA for the CDR3: TGCGCCAGCAGCCCGGGCCTTACCCTGGGGCCCACTGAAGCTTTCTTT. This codes for CASSPGLTLGPTEAFF.

The chain links TRBV24-1 to TRBJ1-6; tentatively, D is TRBD1 (5 bases). The ends were cut back, 8 bases at V and 10 bases at J, with 17 bases in the middle. CDR1 is KGHDR and CDR2 is SFDVKD in the germline V gene. The CDR3 runs to 14 residues. CDR3 amino acids: CATTLDKIKSPLHF. Here the CDR3 DNA reads TGTGCCACCACCCTGGACAAGATTAAATCACCCCTCCACTTT.

The count of this clone is one. The J gene is TRBJ2-4, the V gene TRBV24-1; tentative D call: TRBD1 (6 bases). V was shortened by 4 bases and J by 2 bases, with 11 bases between the two germline ends. This CDR3 region has 15 residues. Germline V gene data show CDR1 as KGHDR and CDR2 as SFDVKD. This CDR3 is CATSDPGVPKNIQYF. CDR3 DNA sequence: TGTGCCACCAGTGACCCAGGGGTCCCCAAAAACATTCAGTACTTC.

This chain connects TRBV7-3 to TRBJ2-7; 7 positions match TRBD2. Unmatched junction bases numbered 8, after V lost 2 bases and J lost 4 bases. The CDR3 covers 15 residues. Germline V gives CDR1 SGHTA, CDR2 FQGTGA. This CDR3 is CASSLVLGREYEQYF. The DNA of the CDR3 is TGTGCCAGCAGCTTAGTACTAGGGCGGGAGTACGAGCAGTACTTC.

The rearrangement links TRBV28 to TRBJ1-1, with D perhaps matching TRBD1 (6 bases). Trimming removed 6 bases at V and 2 bases at J, with 13 bases between. The germline V gene encodes CDR1 MDHEN and CDR2 SYDVKM. This CDR3 contains 14 residues. Here the CDR3 DNA reads TGTGCCAGCAGCCGACAGGATTTTAACACTGAAGCTTTCTTT. It is translated as CASSRQDFNTEAFF. The entire variable domain, with the rest obtained from reference TRBV28 and TRBJ1-1, is as follows: DVKVTQSSRYLVKRTGEKVFLECVQDMDHENMFWYRQDPGLGLRLIYFSYDVKMKEKGDIPEGYSVSREKKERFSLILESASTNQTSMYLCASSRQDFNTEAFFGQGTRLTVV.

The rearrangement joins TRBV21-1 to TRBJ1-2. TRBV21-1 is annotated as a pseudogene. The CDR3 covers 12 residues. CDR3 in DNA: TGTGCCAGGCCGGGTGTGTCAAGGTTCTACACCTTC. It codes for CARPGVSRFYTF.

This clone was counted a few times. The chain combines TRBV5-1 with TRBJ1-1, with TRBD1 as a possible D gene (6 bases). Trimming took 3 bases from V and 8 from J, leaving 17 bases between them. Germline V gene lookup returns CDR1 SGHRS and CDR2 YFSETQ. This CDR3 is 14 amino acids long. The CDR3 bases are TGCGCCAGCAGCTCAAGCCTGACAGGACAGGAAGCTTTCTTT. Its translation is CASSSSLTGQEAFF.

CDR3 amino acids: CASSLRAGVLNEQFF. The CDR3, as DNA: TGCGCCAGCAGCTTGAGAGCGGGAGTCTTGAATGAGCAGTTCTTC. The J gene is TRBJ2-1, the V gene TRBV5-1; TRBD2 agrees at 8 bases. Germline values: CDR1 SGHRS, CDR2 YFSETQ. This CDR3 has 15 residues. V lost 1 base and J lost 7; bases outside the gene matches: 7.

The sample holds one count of this clone. This chain uses TRBV27 with TRBJ2-3; TRBD2 might be the D (5 bases). Germline assignment: CDR1 MNHEY and CDR2 SMNVEV (reference sequence). The CDR3 sequence is 15 residues long. V lost 2 bases and J 4 bases, leaving 13 bases between the germline ends. DNA for the CDR3: TGTGCCAGCAGTTTACTTGGGGAGTTTCCAGATACGCAGTATTTT. Translating gives CASSLLGEFPDTQYF.